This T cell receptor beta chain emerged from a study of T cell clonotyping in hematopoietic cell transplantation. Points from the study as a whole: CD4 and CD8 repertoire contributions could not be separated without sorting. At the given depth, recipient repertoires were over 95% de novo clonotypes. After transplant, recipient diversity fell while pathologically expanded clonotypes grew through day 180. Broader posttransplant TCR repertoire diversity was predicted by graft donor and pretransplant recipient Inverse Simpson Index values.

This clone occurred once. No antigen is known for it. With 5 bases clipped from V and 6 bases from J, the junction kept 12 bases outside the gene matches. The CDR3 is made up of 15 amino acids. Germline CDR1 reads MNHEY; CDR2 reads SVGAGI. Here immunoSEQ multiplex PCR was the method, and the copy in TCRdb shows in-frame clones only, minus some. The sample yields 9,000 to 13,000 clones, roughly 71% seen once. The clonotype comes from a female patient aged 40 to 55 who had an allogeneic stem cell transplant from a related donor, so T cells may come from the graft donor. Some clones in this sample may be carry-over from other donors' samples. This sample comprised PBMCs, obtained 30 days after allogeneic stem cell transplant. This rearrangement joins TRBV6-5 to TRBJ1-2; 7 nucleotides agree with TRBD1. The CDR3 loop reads CASSLQIQGGDGYTF. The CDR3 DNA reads TGTGCCAGCAGTCTCCAGATCCAGGGGGGCGATGGCTACACCTTC.